The rows below give T cell receptor beta chains drawn from one sample of a study of blood T cell repertoires in COVID-19. Here immunoSEQ multiplex PCR was the method, and the copy in TCRdb shows in-frame clones only, minus some. Among 200,000 or so clones listed, around 84% were seen once. Sequences were obtained from peripheral blood. All receptors come from a man in his forties who had recovered from COVID-19. CDR3s include the opening cysteine and the closing phenylalanine or tryptophan. A D gene is named only where the DNA matches it firmly. Clone size appears in some rows only: once, few, many, or a class for an expanded clone.

D gene: -; clone size: once; J gene: TRBJ1-1; V gene: TRBV5-6; CDR3 protein: CASSRNRNVNTEAFF; CDR3 DNA: TGTGCCAGCAGCCGTAACAGGAACGTGAACACTGAAGCTTTCTTT
D gene: -; clone size: -; J gene: TRBJ1-1; V gene: TRBV19; CDR3 protein: CASSRRSARANMNTEAFF; CDR3 DNA: TGTGCCAGTAGTAGGCGGTCCGCGCGCGCCAACATGAACACTGAAGCTTTCTTT
D gene: TRBD1; clone size: -; J gene: TRBJ2-5; V gene: TRBV7-9; CDR3 protein: CASSPWDRGRGETQYF; CDR3 DNA: TGTGCCAGCAGCCCTTGGGACAGGGGGAGGGGAGAGACCCAGTACTTC
D gene: -; clone size: -; J gene: TRBJ2-3; V gene: TRBV7-9; CDR3 protein: CASSLKSYSTDTQYF; CDR3 DNA: TGTGCCAGCAGCTTAAAGTCCTACAGCACAGATACGCAGTATTTT
D gene: -; clone size: -; J gene: TRBJ2-1; V gene: TRBV30; CDR3 protein: CAWSNGVWRSYNEQFF; CDR3 DNA: TGTGCCTGGAGTAACGGGGTTTGGCGTTCCTACAATGAGCAGTTCTTC
D gene: -; clone size: -; J gene: TRBJ2-1; V gene: TRBV10-3; CDR3 protein: CAISGGREDNEQFF; CDR3 DNA: TGTGCCATCAGTGGCGGGCGGGAAGACAATGAGCAGTTCTTC
D gene: -; clone size: -; J gene: TRBJ2-3; V gene: TRBV10-3; CDR3 protein: CAANPAGTDTQYF; CDR3 DNA: TGTGCCGCGAACCCAGCGGGCACAGATACGCAGTATTTT
D gene: TRBD1; clone size: -; J gene: TRBJ1-1; V gene: TRBV3-1/TRBV3-2; CDR3 protein: CASSQRDRGNTEAFF; CDR3 DNA: TGTGCCAGCAGCCAAAGGGACAGGGGGAACACTGAAGCTTTCTTT
D gene: -; clone size: once; J gene: TRBJ1-3; V gene: TRBV9; CDR3 protein: CASSVLPTDYSGNTIYF; CDR3 DNA: TGTGCCAGCAGCGTTCTCCCCACGGACTACTCTGGAAACACCATATATTTT
D gene: TRBD1; clone size: -; J gene: TRBJ2-7; V gene: TRBV5-6; CDR3 protein: CASSSPGQVVYEQYF; CDR3 DNA: TGTGCCAGCAGCTCGCCGGGACAGGTAGTCTACGAGCAGTACTTC
D gene: -; clone size: -; J gene: TRBJ2-7; V gene: TRBV29-1; CDR3 protein: CSVVASSYEQYF; CDR3 DNA: TGCAGCGTTGTAGCCTCCTCCTACGAGCAGTACTTC
D gene: -; clone size: -; J gene: TRBJ1-2; V gene: TRBV30; CDR3 protein: CAWSVRAVIREGYTF; CDR3 DNA: TGTGCCTGGAGTGTACGGGCGGTGATCAGGGAAGGCTACACCTTC
D gene: -; clone size: -; J gene: TRBJ1-4; V gene: TRBV6-6; CDR3 protein: CASTDGFGDNEKLFF; CDR3 DNA: TGTGCCAGCACCGACGGGTTCGGGGATAATGAAAAACTGTTTTTT
D gene: TRBD1; clone size: -; J gene: TRBJ2-2; V gene: TRBV27; CDR3 protein: CASSIGQGPGELFF; CDR3 DNA: TGTGCCAGCAGTATCGGACAGGGTCCCGGGGAGCTGTTTTTT
D gene: -; clone size: -; J gene: TRBJ1-3; V gene: TRBV7-9; CDR3 protein: CASSLGGSGNTIYF; CDR3 DNA: TGTGCCAGCAGTCTAGGGGGCTCTGGAAACACCATATATTTT
D gene: -; clone size: -; J gene: TRBJ1-1; V gene: TRBV5-1; CDR3 protein: CASSLGQGRDTEAFF; CDR3 DNA: TGCGCCAGCAGCTTGGGCCAGGGGAGGGACACTGAAGCTTTCTTT
D gene: TRBD1; clone size: -; J gene: TRBJ2-6; V gene: TRBV12-5; CDR3 protein: CASVPPGQASSGANVLTF; CDR3 DNA: TGTGCTAGTGTTCCCCCGGGACAGGCCTCTTCTGGGGCCAACGTCCTGACTTTC
D gene: TRBD1; clone size: -; J gene: TRBJ2-5; V gene: TRBV29-1; CDR3 protein: CSVGEGTVSETQYF; CDR3 DNA: TGCAGCGTTGGGGAAGGGACAGTAAGCGAGACCCAGTACTTC
D gene: -; clone size: -; J gene: TRBJ2-3; V gene: TRBV13; CDR3 protein: CASSLPGADTQYF; CDR3 DNA: TGTGCCAGCAGCTTACCAGGGGCAGATACGCAGTATTTT
D gene: TRBD2; clone size: -; J gene: TRBJ2-3; V gene: TRBV3-1/TRBV3-2; CDR3 protein: CASSRLTSGGDTQYF; CDR3 DNA: TGTGCCAGCAGCCGCTTGACTAGCGGGGGAGATACGCAGTATTTT
D gene: -; clone size: -; J gene: TRBJ1-3; V gene: TRBV7-2; CDR3 protein: CASSLIFWGGGNTIYF; CDR3 DNA: TGTGCCAGCAGCTTAATATTCTGGGGCGGCGGAAACACCATATATTTT
D gene: -; clone size: -; J gene: TRBJ2-1; V gene: TRBV5-1; CDR3 protein: CASSINNEQFF; CDR3 DNA: TGCGCCAGCAGCATAAACAATGAGCAGTTCTTC
D gene: -; clone size: -; J gene: TRBJ1-2; V gene: TRBV10-1; CDR3 protein: CASSESRDYGYTF; CDR3 DNA: TGCGCCAGCAGTGAAAGCAGGGACTATGGCTACACCTTC
D gene: -; clone size: few; J gene: TRBJ1-6; V gene: TRBV4-3; CDR3 protein: CASSRLPGSPLHF; CDR3 DNA: TGCGCCAGCAGCCGCTTGCCAGGATCACCCCTCCACTTT
D gene: -; clone size: -; J gene: TRBJ2-7; V gene: TRBV6-5; CDR3 protein: CASSYRQSSYEQYF; CDR3 DNA: TGTGCCAGCAGTTATCGACAGAGCTCCTACGAGCAGTACTTC
D gene: -; clone size: -; J gene: TRBJ2-1; V gene: TRBV5-4; CDR3 protein: CASSLDSSYNEQFF; CDR3 DNA: TGTGCCAGCAGCTTGGACAGCTCCTACAATGAGCAGTTCTTC
D gene: -; clone size: -; J gene: TRBJ2-3; V gene: TRBV11-3; CDR3 protein: CASSSWEAGRDTQYF; CDR3 DNA: TGTGCCAGCAGCTCATGGGAGGCAGGGCGGGATACGCAGTATTTT
D gene: -; clone size: -; J gene: TRBJ2-1; V gene: TRBV7-2; CDR3 protein: CASSLYARNEQFF; CDR3 DNA: TGTGCCAGCAGCTTGTATGCGCGCAATGAGCAGTTCTTC
D gene: -; clone size: -; J gene: TRBJ2-7; V gene: TRBV19; CDR3 protein: CASSIGGGYEQYF; CDR3 DNA: TGTGCCAGTAGTATAGGTGGAGGATACGAGCAGTACTTC
D gene: -; clone size: -; J gene: TRBJ2-3; V gene: TRBV18; CDR3 protein: CASSSEAPPDTQYF; CDR3 DNA: TGTGCCAGCTCATCGGAGGCCCCTCCAGATACGCAGTATTTT
D gene: TRBD1; clone size: -; J gene: TRBJ2-7; V gene: TRBV4-1; CDR3 protein: CASSQVGQGSHEQYF; CDR3 DNA: TGCGCCAGCAGCCAAGTTGGACAGGGTAGCCACGAGCAGTACTTC